This TCR beta chain was recovered during a study of CD8+CD57+ T cells in acquired aplastic anemia. For the study at large: Each DNA sample taken from sorted CD4+ and CD8+ cells came to 3 to 3.5 ug on average. Study-wide results and caveats: Overlapping CD8+ CDR3 repertoires of patients and controls contained 25 to 35 shared sequences.

The CDR3 extends over 12 amino acids. V was shortened by 4 bases and J by 1 base, with 5 bases between the two germline ends. Germline values: CDR1 SGHRS, CDR2 YFSETQ. Template material for TCR beta VDJ and CDR3 profiling consisted of genomic DNA. TCRdb redid the calling of the reads with MiXCR, one entry per CDR3 protein. The sample shows 150,000 to 200,000 distinct CDR3 sequences, approximately 49% of them seen only once. As for this clonotype: Its cognate antigen is unknown.

The source of this sequence is a human donor in good health. This sequence joins TRBV5-1 and TRBJ2-5; D is unclear. Sample: sorted CD4+, CD8+, or CD8+CD57+ T cells (not recorded which) from PBMCs. CDR3 coding DNA: TGCGCCAGCAGCGGGTTCCAAGAGACCCAGTACTTC. Encoded protein: CASSGFQETQYF. The whole variable domain, filled in from reference TRBV5-1 and TRBJ2-5, reads KAGVTQTPRYLIKTRGQQVTLSCSPISGHRSVSWYQQTPGQGLQFLFEYFSETQRNKGNFPGRFSGRQFSNSRSEMNVSTLELGDSALYLCASSGFQETQYFGPGTRLLVL.